The 17 T cell receptor beta chains below were found in one sample sequenced in a study of shared clonotypes between healthy human individuals (dated by TCRdb to 2018 to 2021). Libraries were built with the immunoSEQ multiplex PCR assay. The table was pulled from immuneACCESS by TCRdb, which kept in-frame rearrangements only. Such tables lose some clones; where checked, under half of the loss comes from unresolved V genes, and the rest has no known cause. This sample has around 940,000 clones in its table, and approximately 80% of those were observed once. The leading ten clones occupy 1.5% of the sample. Input material: memory CD4+ T cells sorted from blood. The cell subset or site tag for this specimen amounts to: CD45RA-negative fraction. The receptors were sampled from a man between 18 and 35 years old in good health.

The V gene is TRBV7-2, the J gene TRBJ2-1, with TRBD2 identical over 8 bases. Germline CDR1 SGHTA, CDR2 FQGNSA. V trimming: 6 bases; J trimming: 4 bases; junction bases outside the gene matches: 11. The CDR3 runs 16 residues. The CDR3 here is CASSSQAGAVYNEQFF. The CDR3 DNA follows: TGTGCCAGCAGTTCTCAAGCGGGAGCCGTATACAATGAGCAGTTCTTC. Filled out from reference TRBV7-2 and TRBJ2-1, the complete variable domain reads GAGVSQSPSNKVTEKGKDVELRCDPISGHTALYWYRQSLGQGLEFLIYFQGNSAPDKSGLPSDRFSAERTGGSVSTLTIQRTQQEDSAVYLCASSSQAGAVYNEQFFGPGTRLTVL.

About this clone: Additional DNA sequences in this sample encode the identical CDR3. V and J are TRBV7-9 and TRBJ2-1, with D possibly being TRBD1 or TRBD2 (6 bases each). The CDR3 contains 15 residues. The germline V and J ends were trimmed by 1 base and 5 bases, with 12 bases remaining between them. The germline V gene encodes CDR1 SEHNR and CDR2 FQNEAQ (reference sequence). The CDR3 region is CASSLGGGTDNEQFF. CDR3 nucleotide sequence: TGTGCCAGCAGCTTAGGAGGGGGGACCGACAATGAGCAGTTCTTC.

This rearrangement joins TRBV5-1 to TRBJ1-1; D may be TRBD1 (6 bases). Germline-derived CDR1 and CDR2 are SGHRS and YFSETQ. The V and J ends lost 1 base and 7 bases respectively, with 14 bases between them. The CDR3 has 14 residues. CDR3 in DNA: TGCGCCAGCAGCTTGCGGCAGGGGCAAGGTGAAGCTTTCTTT. Its protein is CASSLRQGQGEAFF.

The genes are TRBV9 and TRBJ2-7, with D unclear. The CDR3 totals 14 residues. Germline values: CDR1 SGDLS, CDR2 YYNGEE. V was cut by 0 bases and J by 10 bases, with 17 bases left in between. In DNA form, the CDR3 reads TGTGCCAGCAGCGTAGATGAAGGGCAAGCGCGACAGTACTTC. Amino acids: CASSVDEGQARQYF.

Points on this clone: This same CDR3 is encoded by further DNA sequences in the sample. V usage is TRBV5-1 and J usage is TRBJ1-6; TRBD1 agrees at 8 bases. The germline V gene has CDR1 SGHRS and CDR2 YFSETQ. After removal of 3 bases from V and 7 bases from J, the junction contained 6 bases not matched to a gene. The CDR3 contains 15 residues. The CDR3 nucleotides read TGCGCCAGCAGCTCCGGGACAGGACCCAATTCACCCCTCCACTTT. Its translation: CASSSGTGPNSPLHF.

The chain has TRBV27 and TRBJ2-4; tentatively, D is TRBD2 (6 bases). CDR3 length: 16 residues. Per the germline V gene, CDR1 is MNHEY and CDR2 is SMNVEV (reference sequence). Trimming removed 8 bases from V and 3 bases from J, with 20 bases in between. The CDR3 sequence: CASAAVNRGDKNIQYF. CDR3 DNA sequence: TGTGCCAGCGCGGCAGTGAACCGCGGGGACAAAAACATTCAGTACTTC.

The rearrangement joins TRBV10-3 to TRBJ1-1, with D possibly TRBD1 on 5 matching bases. Germline CDR1 is ENHRY and CDR2 is SYGVKD. V lost 6 bases, J lost 1 base, and 9 bases lay in between. This CDR3 is built from 13 residues. CDR3 nucleotides: TGTGCCATCAGGCCTGACAGGAACACTGAAGCTTTCTTT. Its translation is CAIRPDRNTEAFF.

The chain employs TRBV19 and TRBJ1-1; D may be TRBD1 (6 bases). The germline V gene has CDR1 LNHDA and CDR2 SQIVND (reference sequence). The CDR3 length is 15 residues. The V and J ends lost 6 bases and 0 bases respectively, with 14 bases between them. CDR3 nucleotide sequence: TGTGCCAGTAGCGTAAACAGGGTGGTGAACACTGAAGCTTTCTTT. It specifies CASSVNRVVNTEAFF.

The chain is built from TRBV7-2 and TRBJ2-6; D is uncertain. CDR3 size: 13 residues. V lost 8 bases, J lost 0 bases, and 5 bases lay in between. The germline V gene has CDR1 SGHTA and CDR2 FQGNSA. The CDR3 protein is CASVVSGANVLTF. The CDR3 DNA reads as TGTGCCAGCGTCGTCTCTGGGGCCAACGTCCTGACTTTC. The whole variable domain, remainder taken from reference TRBV7-2 and TRBJ2-6, is GAGVSQSPSNKVTEKGKDVELRCDPISGHTALYWYRQSLGQGLEFLIYFQGNSAPDKSGLPSDRFSAERTGGSVSTLTIQRTQQEDSAVYLCASVVSGANVLTFGAGSRLTVL.

This chain links TRBV11-2 with TRBJ1-4; weak D call: TRBD1 (6 bases). CDR1 SGHAT and CDR2 FQNNGV come from the germline V gene. V was shortened by 4 bases and J by 3 bases, with 12 bases between the two germline ends. CDR3 length: 15 amino acids. The CDR3 nucleotides are TGTGCCAGCAGCTCTCAGACAGGTCCTAATGAAAAACTGTTTTTT. It translates to CASSSQTGPNEKLFF. Variable domain in full (rest from reference TRBV11-2 and TRBJ1-4): EAGVAQSPRYKIIEKRQSVAFWCNPISGHATLYWYQQILGQGPKLLIQFQNNGVVDDSQLPKDRFSAERLKGVDSTLKIQPAKLEDSAVYLCASSSQTGPNEKLFFGSGTQLSVL.

This chain connects TRBV10-2 to TRBJ1-5; TRBD1 might be the D (6 bases). V lost 6 bases, J lost 1 base, and 10 bases lay in between. The CDR3 covers 14 residues. Germline-derived CDR1 and CDR2 are WSHSY and SAAADI. For the CDR3, the DNA is TGCGCCAGCAGCACAGGGTTGAGCAATCAGCCCCAGCATTTT. This gives the protein CASSTGLSNQPQHF.

This clone was seen repeatedly, ten times or more. The rearrangement uses TRBV30 and TRBJ1-1; D is unresolved. Trimming cost V 0 bases and J 7 bases, with 6 bases left between them. The germline V gene has CDR1 GTSNPN and CDR2 SVGIG (reference sequence). CDR3 length equals 11 residues. CDR3 sequence reads: CAWSVPIEAFF. CDR3 nucleotide sequence: TGTGCCTGGAGTGTACCGATTGAAGCTTTCTTT.

This clone was seen more than once but under ten times. The chain carries TRBV5-1 and TRBJ2-3, with D perhaps matching TRBD2 (6 bases). Trimming took off 0 bases at V and 3 bases at J, with 11 bases between the two ends. There are 15 residues in the CDR3. Germline V gene data show CDR1 as SGHRS and CDR2 as YFSETQ. The CDR3 bases are TGCGCCAGCAGCTTGGTATCTAGCGAAACAGATACGCAGTATTTT. It yields the protein CASSLVSSETDTQYF. The complete variable domain, with remaining parts taken from reference TRBV5-1 and TRBJ2-3, reads KAGVTQTPRYLIKTRGQQVTLSCSPISGHRSVSWYQQTPGQGLQFLFEYFSETQRNKGNFPGRFSGRQFSNSRSEMNVSTLELGDSALYLCASSLVSSETDTQYFGPGTRLTVL.

This clone occurred a few times. The chain carries TRBV14 and TRBJ1-1; tentative D call: TRBD1 (5 bases). V gave up 5 bases and J gave up 10 bases, with 14 bases separating them. The CDR3 totals 12 residues. CDR1 is SGHDN and CDR2 is FVKESK in the germline V gene. As DNA, the CDR3 is TGTGCCAGCAGCTCTGGGTGGAGGGGAGCTTTCTTT. Amino acid sequence: CASSSGWRGAFF.

The chain is built from TRBV29-1 and TRBJ2-7, with D perhaps matching TRBD1 or TRBD2 (6 bases each). V was cut by 5 bases and J by 3 bases, with 8 bases left in between. The CDR3 extends over 11 amino acids. The V gene's germline CDR1 is SQVTM and CDR2 ANQGSEA. CDR3 nucleotides: TGCAGCGTTAGGGGGGACTACGAGCAGTACTTC. It encodes CSVRGDYEQYF.

This clone was observed a few times. This chain joins TRBV7-2 and TRBJ2-5; TRBD2 agrees at 12 bases. The CDR3 has 16 amino acids. Germline lookup yields CDR1 SGHTA and CDR2 FQGNSA. Germline trimming cut 6 bases from V and 0 bases from J; bases unmatched to any gene: 5. The CDR3 DNA sequence: TGTGCCAGCAGACGTACTAGCGGGGGGAACCAAGAGACCCAGTACTTC. Translating it yields CASRRTSGGNQETQYF.

This chain joins TRBV25-1 and TRBJ2-3; no firm D call. Germline CDR1 and CDR2: MGHDK and SYGVNS. The CDR3 length is 15 residues. V was cut by 4 bases and J by 2 bases, with 13 bases left in between. CDR3 region: CASSGSLTSTDTQYF. In DNA form, the CDR3 reads TGTGCCAGCAGTGGCTCACTTACATCCACAGATACGCAGTATTTT.